This TCR beta chain was sequenced for a study of T cell repertoires in cytomegalovirus infection. CDR1 SGHVS and CDR2 FNYEAQ come from the germline V gene. The CDR3 has 15 residues. MiXCR, run by TCRdb on the reads, gives a single entry per CDR3 protein. The repertoire includes 110,000 to 150,000 distinct CDR3 sequences, around 32% of them detected once, and roughly half sits in the top ten. Details on this clonotype: Its antigen remains unknown. One end of the junction varies from germline; a read error may be responsible.

The J gene is TRBJ2-1, the V gene TRBV7-6; D ambiguous. The origin of this receptor is a human donor in good health (CMV status not recorded). Some clones in this sample may be carry-over from other donors' samples. Sequencing used CD8+ T cells from cultured PBMCs, obtained from culture after CMV antigen stimulation. In nucleotides, the CDR3 is TGTGCCAGCAGCTTAGCGACGTTTACCCCCAATGAGAAGTTCTTC. Translated: CASSLATFTPNEKFF.